This TCR beta chain derives from a study of blood T cell repertoires in COVID-19. Study-level background: COVID-19 samples, acute and convalescent, were from the United States, Italy and Spain. PBMCs, B-cell-depleted T cells, or T cells were the source of the cDNA or gDNA that made up the material.

CDR3 length: 16 residues. The germline CDR1 and CDR2 sequences are SNHLY and FYNNEI. Trimming pared 6 bases from V and 0 bases from J, leaving 16 bases between. Original methodology: Reference gene primer amplification yielded estimated nucleated cell counts. Sequencing used immunoSEQ multiplex PCR; TCRdb keeps in-frame clones, though not all of them. V and J calls and clone size are as listed in that table; D and trimming were resolved from the DNA. The table lists more than 65,000 clones, approximately 79% of them singletons. Sequencing was carried out using peripheral blood. The rearrangement links TRBV2 to TRBJ2-3, with D tentatively TRBD1 (6 bases). The source of this sequence is a woman aged 55-69 years with acute or convalescent COVID-19. CDR3 nucleotide sequence: TGTGCCAGCAGCACCGGGACAAAAACTAGCACAGATACGCAGTATTTT. Translation gives CASSTGTKTSTDTQYF.